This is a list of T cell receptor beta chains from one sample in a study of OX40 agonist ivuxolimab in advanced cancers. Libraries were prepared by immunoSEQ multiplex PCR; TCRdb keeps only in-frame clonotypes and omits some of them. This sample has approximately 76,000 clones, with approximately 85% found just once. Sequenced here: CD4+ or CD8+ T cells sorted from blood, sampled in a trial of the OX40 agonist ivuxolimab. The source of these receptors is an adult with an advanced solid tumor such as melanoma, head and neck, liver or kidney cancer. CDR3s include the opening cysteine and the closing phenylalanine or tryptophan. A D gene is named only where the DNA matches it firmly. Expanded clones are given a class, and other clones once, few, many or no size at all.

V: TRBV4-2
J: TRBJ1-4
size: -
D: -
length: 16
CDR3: CASSQTSGRADEKLFF
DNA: TGTGCCAGCAGCCAAACATCAGGGAGAGCGGATGAAAAACTGTTTTTT

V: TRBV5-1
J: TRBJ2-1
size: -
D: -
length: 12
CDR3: CASSLAANEQFF
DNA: TGCGCCAGCAGCTTGGCAGCAAATGAGCAGTTCTTC

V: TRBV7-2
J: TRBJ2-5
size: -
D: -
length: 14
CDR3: CASSTRQMEETQYF
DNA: TGTGCCAGCAGCACCCGACAGATGGAGGAGACCCAGTACTTC

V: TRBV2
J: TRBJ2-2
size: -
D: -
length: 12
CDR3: CASSLNTGELFF
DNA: TGTGCCAGCAGCCTGAACACCGGGGAGCTGTTTTTT

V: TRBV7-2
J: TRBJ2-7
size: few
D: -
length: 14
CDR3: CASSFVARAYEQYF
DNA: TGTGCCAGCAGCTTTGTTGCGAGAGCCTACGAGCAGTACTTC

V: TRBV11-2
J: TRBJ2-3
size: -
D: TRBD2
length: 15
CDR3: CASSLEGSGTDTQYF
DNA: TGTGCCAGCAGCTTAGAGGGTAGCGGGACAGATACGCAGTATTTT

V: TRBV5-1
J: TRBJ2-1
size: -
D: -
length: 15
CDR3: CASSLDGSSYNEQFF
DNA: TGCGCCAGCAGCTTGGACGGCAGCTCCTACAATGAGCAGTTCTTC

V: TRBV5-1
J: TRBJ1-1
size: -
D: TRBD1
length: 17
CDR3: CASSLAAGGRWNTEAFF
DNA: TGCGCCAGCAGCTTGGCAGCAGGGGGCCGCTGGAACACTGAAGCTTTCTTT

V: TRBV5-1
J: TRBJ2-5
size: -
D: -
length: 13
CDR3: CASSSTYQETQYF
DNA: TGCGCCAGCAGCTCGACGTACCAAGAGACCCAGTACTTC

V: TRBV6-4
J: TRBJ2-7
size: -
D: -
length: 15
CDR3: CASSEEAGATYEQYF
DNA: TGTGCCAGCAGTGAAGAGGCGGGGGCCACCTACGAGCAGTACTTC

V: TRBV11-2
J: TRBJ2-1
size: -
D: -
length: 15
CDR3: CASSLGGLQSNEQFF
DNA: TGTGCCAGCAGCTTAGGGGGCCTCCAGAGTAATGAGCAGTTCTTC

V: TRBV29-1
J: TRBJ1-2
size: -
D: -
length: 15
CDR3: CSVRDPGPGSYGYTF
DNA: TGCAGCGTTCGAGACCCGGGACCTGGATCCTATGGCTACACCTTC

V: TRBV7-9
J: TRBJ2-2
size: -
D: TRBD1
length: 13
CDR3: CAGTASNTGELFF
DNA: TGTGCCGGGACAGCCTCGAACACCGGGGAGCTGTTTTTT

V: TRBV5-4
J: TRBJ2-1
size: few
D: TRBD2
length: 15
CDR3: CASSFSERGYNEQFF
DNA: TGTGCCAGCAGCTTTAGCGAGCGGGGCTACAATGAGCAGTTCTTC

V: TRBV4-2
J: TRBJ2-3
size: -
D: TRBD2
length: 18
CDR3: CASSQNPGVAGVADTQYF
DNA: TGTGCCAGCAGCCAAAACCCCGGGGTAGCGGGAGTGGCAGATACGCAGTATTTT

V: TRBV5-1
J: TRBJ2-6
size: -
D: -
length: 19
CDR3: CASGLWTPSILGGANVLTF
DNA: TGCGCCAGCGGACTGTGGACACCCTCGATCTTGGGTGGGGCCAACGTCCTGACTTTC

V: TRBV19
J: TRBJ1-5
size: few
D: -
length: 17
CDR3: CASSIDRVVLSNQPQHF
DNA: TGTGCCAGTAGTATAGACAGGGTCGTACTAAGCAATCAGCCCCAGCATTTT

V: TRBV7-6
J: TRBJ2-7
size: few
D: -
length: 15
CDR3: CASSLALGPLREQYF
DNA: TGTGCCAGCAGCTTAGCTCTGGGCCCCCTACGAGAGCAGTACTTC

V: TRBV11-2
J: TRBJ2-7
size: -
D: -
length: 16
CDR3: CASSLSGALSSYEQYF
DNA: TGTGCCAGCAGCCTCTCAGGGGCTCTGAGCTCCTACGAGCAGTACTTC

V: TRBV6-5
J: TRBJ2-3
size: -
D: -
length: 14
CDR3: CASRTPEQGGTQYF
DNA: TGTGCCAGCAGAACTCCCGAGCAGGGAGGTACGCAGTATTTT

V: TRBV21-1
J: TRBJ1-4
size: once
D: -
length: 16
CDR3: CASSKAARDSNEKLFF
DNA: TGTGCCAGCAGCAAAGCGGCCCGGGACAGTAATGAAAAACTGTTTTTT

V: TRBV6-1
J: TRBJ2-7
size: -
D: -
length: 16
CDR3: CASSERSGGTTYEQYF
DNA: TGTGCCAGCAGTGAACGAAGTGGGGGCACCACCTACGAGCAGTACTTC